The 29 T cell receptor beta chains below all came from one sample that was sequenced in a study of response to subunit inactivated influenza vaccine. MiXCR, applied by TCRdb to the RT-PCR reads, yields one record per CDR3 protein. The sample includes 630,000 or so distinct CDR3 sequences, 15% to 17% of them seen just once. This material consisted of PBMCs from blood, taken roughly 13 days after vaccination. Receptors originate from a man aged 45-65 years who received an inactivated influenza vaccine.

This chain uses TRBV11-1 with TRBJ1-6, with TRBD1 matching over 10 bases. The CDR3 extends over 18 amino acids. Trimming removed 4 bases from V and 3 bases from J; junction bases left unmatched: 9. CDR1 is SGHAT, CDR2 FQDESV, per germline (reference sequence). The CDR3 region is CASSSPGQGSLYNSPLHF. As DNA, the CDR3 is TGTGCCAGCAGCTCACCGGGACAGGGGTCTCTCTATAATTCACCCCTCCACTTT.

The gene calls are TRBV15 and TRBJ2-7, with 8 bases identical to TRBD1. Germline V lookup: CDR1 LNHNV, CDR2 YYDKDF (reference sequence). The ends lost 3 bases at V and 9 bases at J; junction bases unmatched: 7. The CDR3 contains 13 residues. CDR3: CATSRARGHVQYF. The CDR3 DNA follows: TGTGCCACCAGCAGGGCCAGGGGGCACGTGCAGTACTTC.

The rearrangement links TRBV6-1 to TRBJ2-1; 13 nucleotides match TRBD2. CDR1 MNHNS and CDR2 SASEGT come from the germline V gene. Trimming removed 5 bases from V and 5 bases from J; junction bases left unmatched: 15. The CDR3 sequence is 19 residues long. CDR3 in DNA: TGTGCCAGCAGTAGAACCGGGACTAGCGGGGCCACGTGGCACAATGAGCAGTTCTTC. As protein: CASSRTGTSGATWHNEQFF.

In the case of this clonotype: This CDR3 fails to terminate in the conserved phenylalanine or tryptophan, so it likely reflects a read error. The rearrangement joins TRBV10-3 to TRBJ2-2; no definite D call. V was clipped by 4 bases and J by 7 bases, with 13 bases between them. CDR3 length: 14 residues. CDR1 ENHRY and CDR2 SYGVKD come from the germline V gene. CDR3 region: CAISGVQWGGELFS. The DNA for the CDR3 is TGTGCCATCAGTGGCGTCCAGTGGGGCGGGGAGCTGTTTTCT.

This clonotype was observed a handful of times. This chain connects TRBV4-2 to TRBJ2-1; the match to TRBD2 covers 13 bases. The CDR3 runs 16 residues. Per the germline V gene, CDR1 is LGHNA and CDR2 is YNFKEQ. V gave up 0 bases and J gave up 9 bases; unmatched junction bases: 5. The CDR3 protein is CASSQDGLAGVLEQFF. Written as DNA, the CDR3 is TGTGCCAGCAGCCAAGATGGACTAGCGGGGGTCCTTGAGCAGTTCTTC.

This clonotype showed up just a few times. The J gene is TRBJ2-1, the V gene TRBV5-1; 12 bases agree with TRBD2. Germline assignment: CDR1 SGHRS and CDR2 YFSETQ. CDR3 length: 15 residues. The V and J ends lost 4 bases and 10 bases, in that order; junction bases with no gene match: 9. CDR3 bases: TGCGCCAGCAGCCAACGACTAGCGGGAGCCGGAGAGCAGTTCTTC. Its protein product is CASSQRLAGAGEQFF.

This clonotype was seen a handful of times. The rearrangement uses TRBV12-3 or TRBV12-4 and TRBJ2-2; TRBD2 matches 8 bases. V was clipped by 2 bases and J by 4 bases; unmatched bases: 3. CDR3 length equals 15 residues. The CDR3 coding sequence is TGTGCCAGCAGTTTACGGGGGGGTGGCACCGGGGAGCTGTTTTTT. Translation: CASSLRGGGTGELFF.

V gene TRBV4-2 combines with J gene TRBJ1-2; D gene uncertain. Germline V gene data show CDR1 as LGHNA and CDR2 as YNFKEQ. There are 13 residues in the CDR3. The V end lost 1 base, the J end lost 9 bases, and 12 bases lay between the germline ends. CDR3 protein: CASSQGVRNSYTF. CDR3 coding DNA: TGTGCCAGCAGCCAAGGGGTGAGGAATAGCTACACCTTC.

This clonotype was seen a few times. The rearrangement uses TRBV20-1 and TRBJ1-2, with D uncertain. The CDR3 covers 14 residues. From germline, CDR1 is DFQATT and CDR2 SNEGSKA (reference sequence). Trimming left V 1 base short and J 4 bases short, with 13 bases between. CDR3 amino acids: CSARVPGGSYGYTF. The CDR3 nucleotides read TGCAGTGCTAGAGTCCCAGGAGGCTCCTATGGCTACACCTTC.

V and J are TRBV12-3 or TRBV12-4 and TRBJ2-3, with D perhaps being TRBD1 or TRBD2 (6 bases each). The CDR3 covers 15 residues. V was pared by 5 bases and J by 1 base, with 13 bases between. The CDR3 loop is CASSINREGTDTQYF. The CDR3 nucleotides are TGTGCCAGCAGTATTAACAGGGAGGGCACAGATACGCAGTATTTT.

A few counts support this clonotype. This sequence joins TRBV24-1 and TRBJ2-1, with 12 bases identical to TRBD2. Germline CDR1 is KGHDR and CDR2 is SFDVKD. The CDR3 is 20 residues long. With V trimmed by 3 bases and J by 0 bases, 11 bases remained unmatched. The CDR3 sequence is CATSDPRLAGAPSSYNEQFF. The CDR3 DNA sequence: TGTGCCACCAGTGATCCCCGACTAGCGGGGGCGCCCAGCTCCTACAATGAGCAGTTCTTC.

This clonotype was detected only a few times. This chain joins TRBV29-1 and TRBJ2-1; 10 bases map to TRBD2. This CDR3 is 14 amino acids long. V gave up 3 bases and J gave up 8 bases; unmatched junction bases: 7. CDR1 and CDR2 (germline): SQVTM, ANQGSEA. CDR3 in amino acids: CSVDIAGGAHEQFF. CDR3 DNA: TGCAGCGTTGATATAGCGGGAGGAGCGCATGAGCAGTTCTTC.

The rearrangement uses TRBV20-1 and TRBJ2-7; the D gene is possibly TRBD2 (6 bases). The CDR3 has 15 residues. In germline, CDR1 is DFQATT, CDR2 SNEGSKA (reference sequence). The ends were cut back, 4 bases at V and 2 bases at J, with 18 bases in the middle. The CDR3 loop is CSAKMGLDGPYEQYF. CDR3 in DNA: TGCAGTGCTAAAATGGGACTGGATGGTCCCTACGAGCAGTACTTC.

This clonotype turned up a few times. The V and J genes are TRBV7-2 and TRBJ2-5; D call uncertain. The V gene lost 7 bases and the J gene lost 1 base, with 13 bases spanning the gap. Looked up from germline, CDR1 is SGHTA and CDR2 is FQGNSA. The CDR3 is 14 residues long. CDR3 sequence (DNA): TGTGCCAGCACCAATTCAGCGATCCAAGAGACCCAGTACTTC. It is translated as CASTNSAIQETQYF.

This clonotype came up a few times. This rearrangement joins TRBV20-1 to TRBJ2-1; TRBD2 agrees at 10 bases. Germline V gene sequence: CDR1 DFQATT, CDR2 SNEGSKA (reference sequence). This CDR3 is 16 amino acids long. The ends lost 3 bases at V and 4 bases at J; junction bases unmatched: 9. CDR3 nucleotides: TGCAGTGCTAGGCAGTTGGGGACTAGCGCATACAATGAGCAGTTCTTC. As protein: CSARQLGTSAYNEQFF.

The chain couples TRBV30 to TRBJ2-1; weak D call: TRBD1 (6 bases). The ends were cut back, 2 bases at V and 0 bases at J, with 8 bases in the middle. Germline V gene sequence: CDR1 GTSNPN, CDR2 SVGIG (reference sequence). There are 14 residues in the CDR3. In DNA form, the CDR3 reads TGTGCCTGGAGTCAGGGACACTCCTACAATGAGCAGTTCTTC. Amino acids: CAWSQGHSYNEQFF.

This clonotype occurred a few times. The chain links TRBV2 to TRBJ2-2; no reliable D call. The CDR3 extends over 15 amino acids. Deletions cut 2 bases from V and 2 bases from J, with 9 bases between. CDR1 and CDR2 from the germline V gene are SNHLY and FYNNEI. DNA of the CDR3: TGTGCCAGCAGTGAACAGCAGCTAAACACCGGGGAGCTGTTTTTT. This translates into CASSEQQLNTGELFF.

There are a few counts of this clonotype. The gene calls are TRBV2 and TRBJ2-3; 7 bases align to TRBD2. Germline CDR1 and CDR2: SNHLY and FYNNEI. The CDR3 contains 15 residues. Trimming cost V 4 bases and J 2 bases; bases outside gene matches: 6. The CDR3: CASSGLGTNTDTQYF. The DNA for the CDR3 is TGTGCCAGCAGTGGCCTGGGGACTAACACAGATACGCAGTATTTT.

The chain carries TRBV12-3 or TRBV12-4 and TRBJ1-5; TRBD1 matches at 7 bases. Losses at the gene ends were 3 bases for V and 7 bases for J; bases not matched to a gene: 6. This CDR3 has 14 residues. CDR3 DNA: TGTGCCAGCAGTTTGACAGGGAGTGGACAGCCCCAGCATTTT. Protein product: CASSLTGSGQPQHF.

This chain links TRBV3-1 with TRBJ2-6, with unresolved D. The length of the CDR3 is 14 residues. Germline CDR1 is LGHDT and CDR2 is YNNKEL (reference sequence). Trimming stripped 2 bases from V and 2 bases from J, with 4 bases between. This CDR3 is CASSQKTGANVLTF. The CDR3 DNA sequence: TGTGCCAGCAGCCAAAAAACTGGGGCCAACGTCCTGACTTTC.

V is TRBV30 and J is TRBJ1-2, with unresolved D. Trimming pared 3 bases from V and 5 bases from J, leaving 16 bases between. The CDR3 length is 14 residues. Germline assignment: CDR1 GTSNPN and CDR2 SVGIG (reference sequence). This CDR3 is CAWRGSGRIYGYTF. For the CDR3, the DNA is TGTGCCTGGAGAGGTAGCGGACGGATTTATGGCTACACCTTC.

The CDR3 loop is CASSFGQGYNEQFF. The CDR3 DNA is TGTGCCAGCAGCTTCGGACAGGGCTACAATGAGCAGTTCTTC. The chain recombines TRBV7-2 with TRBJ2-1; 8 nucleotides match TRBD1. This CDR3 spans 14 amino acids. V trimming: 3 bases; J trimming: 3 bases; junction bases outside the gene matches: 1. Germline lookup yields CDR1 SGHTA and CDR2 FQGNSA.

This clonotype was observed a few times. The chain combines TRBV12-3 or TRBV12-4 with TRBJ1-1; D might be TRBD1 (6 bases). The CDR3 length is 15 residues. V was cut by 2 bases and J by 3 bases, with 13 bases left in between. The chain's CDR3 is CASSLYRGADTEAFF. The CDR3, as DNA: TGTGCCAGCAGTTTATATAGGGGGGCCGACACTGAAGCTTTCTTT.

This clonotype has a count of ten or more. The chain carries TRBV20-1 and TRBJ2-1; D is possibly TRBD1 (6 bases). Germline V gene data show CDR1 as DFQATT and CDR2 as SNEGSKA (reference sequence). Trimming took 5 bases from V and 5 from J, leaving 13 bases between them. The length of the CDR3 is 13 residues. CDR3 amino acids: CSARPTGNNEQFF. In DNA, the CDR3 is TGCAGTGCTCGCCCCACAGGGAACAATGAGCAGTTCTTC.

This clonotype was seen a handful of times. The chain combines TRBV11-2 with TRBJ2-3; D remains ambiguous. V lost 4 bases to trimming and J lost 6 bases, with 17 bases between them. The CDR3 loop spans 15 amino acids. Germline values: CDR1 SGHAT, CDR2 FQNNGV. This CDR3 reads CASSSRPRAADTQYF. The CDR3 DNA follows: TGTGCCAGCAGCTCTCGCCCTAGGGCCGCGGATACGCAGTATTTT.

The rearrangement uses TRBV7-2 and TRBJ2-3, with D uncertain. Deletions cut 1 base from V and 2 bases from J, with 10 bases between. CDR3 length: 15 residues. Germline assignment: CDR1 SGHTA and CDR2 FQGNSA. The CDR3 reads CTSSLETIPTDTQYF. The DNA of the CDR3 is TGTACCAGCAGCTTAGAAACCATTCCCACAGATACGCAGTATTTT.

This clonotype was detected only a few times. V usage is TRBV5-1 and J usage is TRBJ2-5, with D possibly being TRBD1 (5 bases). The CDR3 has 14 residues. CDR1 and CDR2 from the germline V gene are SGHRS and YFSETQ. V was clipped by 0 bases and J by 5 bases, with 11 bases between them. The CDR3 DNA sequence: TGCGCCAGCAGCTTGGCCAGGGCGCTTGAGACCCAGTACTTC. This encodes CASSLARALETQYF.

The table lists this clonotype with a few counts. This sequence joins TRBV4-3 and TRBJ2-7; 8 bases are shared with TRBD1. The V gene end was trimmed by 9 bases and the J gene end by 1 base; junction bases not matched to a gene: 11. The germline V gene has CDR1 LGHNA and CDR2 YSLEER. CDR3 length equals 15 residues. This CDR3 reads CASSVTGTGSYEQYF. CDR3 coding DNA: TGCGCCAGTTCTGTAACCGGGACAGGATCCTACGAGCAGTACTTC.

This clonotype was found a few times. V gene TRBV6-2 or TRBV6-3 combines with J gene TRBJ2-5, with TRBD2 matching over 7 bases. Germline V gives CDR1 MNHEY, CDR2 SVGEGT. After removal of 0 bases from V and 1 base from J, the junction contained 26 bases not matched to a gene. CDR3 length: 23 residues. The chain's CDR3 is CASSYSSQLSGEGPLGSQETQYF. The CDR3 DNA sequence: TGTGCCAGCAGTTACTCGAGTCAGCTTTCGGGGGAGGGCCCGTTGGGGAGCCAAGAGACCCAGTACTTC.